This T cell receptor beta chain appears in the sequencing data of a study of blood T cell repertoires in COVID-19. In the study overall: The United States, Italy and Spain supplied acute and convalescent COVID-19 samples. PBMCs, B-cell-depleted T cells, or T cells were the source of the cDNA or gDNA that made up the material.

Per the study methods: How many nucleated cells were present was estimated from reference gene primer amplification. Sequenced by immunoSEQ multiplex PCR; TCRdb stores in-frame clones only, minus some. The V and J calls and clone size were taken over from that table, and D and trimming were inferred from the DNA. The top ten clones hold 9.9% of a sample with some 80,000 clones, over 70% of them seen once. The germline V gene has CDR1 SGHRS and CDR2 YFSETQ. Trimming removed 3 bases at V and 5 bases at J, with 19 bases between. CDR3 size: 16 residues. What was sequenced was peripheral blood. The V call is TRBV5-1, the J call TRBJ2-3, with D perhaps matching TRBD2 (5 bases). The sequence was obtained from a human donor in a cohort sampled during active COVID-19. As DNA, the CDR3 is TGCGCCAGCAGCTCCAGACGGGATTTGGGGAAAGATACGCAGTATTTT. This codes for CASSSRRDLGKDTQYF. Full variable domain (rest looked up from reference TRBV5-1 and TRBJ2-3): KAGVTQTPRYLIKTRGQQVTLSCSPISGHRSVSWYQQTPGQGLQFLFEYFSETQRNKGNFPGRFSGRQFSNSRSEMNVSTLELGDSALYLCASSSRRDLGKDTQYFGPGTRLTVL.